This T cell receptor (beta chain) emerged from a study of blood T cell repertoires in COVID-19. About the study: Acute and convalescent COVID-19 samples came from the United States, Italy and Spain. The cDNA or gDNA used as material had been derived from T cells, B-cell-depleted T cells, or PBMCs.

Repertoires were generated with immunoSEQ multiplex PCR, while TCRdb's copy carries only in-frame clones and drops some. The sample lists some 64,000 clones, roughly 88% occurring once. The CDR3 extends over 14 amino acids. V shed 3 bases and J 5 bases; nucleotides not matched to a gene: 6. Germline CDR1 and CDR2: SGHRS and YFSETQ. This chain links TRBV5-1 with TRBJ2-5; 8 bases line up with TRBD1. Sequencing used peripheral blood. The sequence was collected from a man aged 45-65 years with active COVID-19. Here the CDR3 DNA reads TGCGCCAGCAGCTCGACAGGGGCGGGGGAGACCCAGTACTTC. It codes for CASSSTGAGETQYF.